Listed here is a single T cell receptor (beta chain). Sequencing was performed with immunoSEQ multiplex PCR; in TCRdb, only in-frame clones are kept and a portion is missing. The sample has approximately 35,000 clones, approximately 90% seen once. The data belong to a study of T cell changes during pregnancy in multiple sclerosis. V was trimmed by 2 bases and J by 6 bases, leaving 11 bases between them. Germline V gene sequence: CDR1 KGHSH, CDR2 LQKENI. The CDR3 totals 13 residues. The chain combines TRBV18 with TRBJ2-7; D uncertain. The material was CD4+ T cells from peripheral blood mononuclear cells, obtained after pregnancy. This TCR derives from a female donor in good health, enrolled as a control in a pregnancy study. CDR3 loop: CASSPSGPAEQYF. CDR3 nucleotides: TGTGCCAGCTCACCATCAGGTCCCGCCGAGCAGTACTTC.